This TCR beta chain originates from a study of Ad26.COV2.S vaccination and SARS-CoV-2 variants. Using immunoSEQ multiplex PCR, the repertoire was profiled, and TCRdb retains in-frame clones only, with some absent. This table has more than 300,000 clones, 85% to 90% appearing once. The V and J ends lost 1 base and 8 bases respectively, with 26 bases between them. CDR1 is LGHNT and CDR2 is FRNRAP in the germline V gene. The CDR3 is 18 amino acids. The treatment is: 15 to 20 received Ad26.COV2.S at low or high dose, single or two shots; five or six received placebo; per-sample allocation not given. Day 63 after the first injection of vaccine or placebo was the sampling time.

J is TRBJ1-1 and V is TRBV12-5; D is possibly TRBD1 (6 bases). Sequencing was performed on peripheral blood, taken in a trial of Ad26.COV2.S vaccine versus placebo. The receptor was isolated from a person aged 18-65 years who received the Ad26.COV2.S COVID-19 vaccine or a placebo. CDR3 in amino acids: CASGLGKAFGGAGTEAFF. The CDR3 DNA follows: TGTGCTAGTGGTTTGGGGAAGGCGTTCGGGGGGGCCGGGACCGAAGCTTTCTTT.